Each of the 29 T cell receptor beta chains below was sequenced from the same sample in a study of T cells in Graves' hyperthyroidism and ophthalmopathy. Using RNA transcripts as the source, TCR beta CDR3 regions were amplified. The study used the HTBI primer set for a first-round RT-PCR of the TCR CDR3. MiXCR, applied by TCRdb to the multiplex PCR reads, yields one record per CDR3 protein. The data hold fewer than 350,000 distinct CDR3 sequences, with around a sixth observed a single time. The material sequenced was blood. These receptors were taken from a woman aged 45 to 65 with Graves' hyperthyroidism.

This clonotype was detected a few times. The chain links TRBV9 to TRBJ2-1; 8 bases are a match to TRBD2. Trimming at V came to 1 base and at J to 6 bases, leaving 6 bases not matched to a gene. CDR3 length: 15 amino acids. CDR1 and CDR2 (germline): SGDLS, YYNGEE. CDR3 protein: CASSVTGGPGNEQFF. CDR3 sequence (DNA): TGTGCCAGCAGCGTAACGGGGGGGCCGGGCAATGAGCAGTTCTTC.

This clonotype appeared a few times. The rearrangement joins TRBV6-1 to TRBJ1-5, with D possibly being TRBD1 (6 bases). The CDR3 has 13 residues. V was clipped by 7 bases and J by 4 bases, with 11 bases between them. From germline, CDR1 is MNHNS and CDR2 SASEGT. The CDR3 protein is CASTDGTNQPQHF. The CDR3, as DNA: TGTGCCAGCACCGACGGGACAAATCAGCCCCAGCATTTT.

This clonotype appeared many times. V usage is TRBV20-1 and J usage is TRBJ2-5; possibly TRBD2 for D (6 bases). Between the trimmed V and J ends, which lost 4 bases and 3 bases, there was a span of 12 bases. CDR1 DFQATT and CDR2 SNEGSKA come from the germline V gene (reference sequence). CDR3 length equals 13 residues. The CDR3 region has the DNA TGCAGTGCTACGGGACTCTTAAAAGAGACCCAGTACTTC. Protein: CSATGLLKETQYF.

This clonotype has just one count. One junction end does not reproduce the germline sequence, and a read error may be involved. This rearrangement joins TRBV5-6 to TRBJ2-7, with a possible D match to TRBD2 (5 bases). Per germline, CDR1 SGHDT and CDR2 YYEEEE. The CDR3 is made up of 14 amino acids. Here the CDR3 DNA reads TGTGCCGGCAGCTTGGCCCGGGGCTCCTACGAGCAGTACTTC. Translating it yields CAGSLARGSYEQYF.

The J gene is TRBJ1-2, the V gene TRBV6-4; 8 nucleotides line up with TRBD1. From germline, CDR1 is MRHNA and CDR2 SNTAGT. The CDR3 is 15 amino acids. Unmatched junction bases numbered 11, after V lost 4 bases and J lost 7 bases. CDR3 region: CASSAQGQGGGGYTF. In DNA form, the CDR3 reads TGTGCCAGCAGTGCCCAAGGACAGGGAGGTGGTGGCTACACCTTC.

Only a few counts were recorded for this clonotype. The chain recombines TRBV12-3 or TRBV12-4 with TRBJ1-6; D may be TRBD1 (5 bases). CDR3 length equals 18 residues. V dropped 6 bases and J dropped 3 bases, with 21 bases sitting between them. The chain's CDR3 is CASRPGTFPVLYNSPLHF. CDR3 nucleotides: TGTGCCAGCAGGCCCGGGACCTTTCCGGTCCTCTATAATTCACCCCTCCACTTT.

This clonotype was found a few times. The chain carries TRBV5-1 and TRBJ2-2; 11 nucleotides align to TRBD2. Germline V gene lookup returns CDR1 SGHRS and CDR2 YFSETQ. Trimming at V came to 4 bases and at J to 5 bases, leaving 1 base not matched to a gene. The CDR3 has 14 residues. CDR3 amino acids: CASSVAGGTGELFF. The CDR3 bases are TGCGCCAGCAGCGTAGCGGGAGGGACCGGGGAGCTGTTTTTT.

V and J are TRBV20-1 and TRBJ2-7, with a tentative D call TRBD2 (6 bases). The CDR3 has 16 amino acids. The germline V gene has CDR1 DFQATT and CDR2 SNEGSKA (reference sequence). The V and J ends lost 1 base and 2 bases respectively, with 18 bases between them. The CDR3 sequence is CSARGLAQAHPYEQYF. DNA for the CDR3: TGCAGTGCTAGAGGGCTAGCGCAAGCTCACCCCTACGAGCAGTACTTC.

The chain carries TRBV18 and TRBJ2-7, with D uncertain. This CDR3 has 15 residues. Germline V gene lookup returns CDR1 KGHSH and CDR2 LQKENI. The V end lost 4 bases, the J end lost 5 bases, and 18 bases lay between the germline ends. The CDR3 loop reads CASSLTATQGDEQYF. In DNA form, the CDR3 reads TGTGCCAGCTCACTCACAGCAACGCAAGGAGACGAGCAGTACTTC.

This clonotype was observed a few times. The V and J genes are TRBV6-1 and TRBJ1-6; the D gene is possibly TRBD1 (5 bases). The ends were cut back, 5 bases at V and 0 bases at J, with 20 bases in the middle. Germline CDR1 reads MNHNS; CDR2 reads SASEGT. This CDR3 contains 19 residues. In nucleotides, the CDR3 is TGTGCCAGCAGTTACGCTCTTTGGCAGGGAGGCTCCTATAATTCACCCCTCCACTTT. Translation gives CASSYALWQGGSYNSPLHF.

This clonotype has at least ten counts. J is TRBJ2-1 and V is TRBV12-3 or TRBV12-4; D gene uncertain. Trimming took 5 bases from V and 4 from J, leaving 9 bases between them. This CDR3 is built from 13 residues. For the CDR3, the DNA is TGTGCCAGCAGTCGTATAGTGTACAATGAGCAGTTCTTC. Protein product: CASSRIVYNEQFF.

This clonotype was recorded at least ten times. The chain is built from TRBV4-1 and TRBJ2-1; 10 bases fit TRBD1. The CDR3 is 16 residues long. Germline V gene lookup returns CDR1 MGHRA and CDR2 YSYEKL. J gave up 7 bases and V 4 bases, and 10 bases lay outside the gene matches. CDR3 nucleotide sequence: TGCGCCAGCAGCCCCGGATCGGGACAGGGGCGGAATGAGCAGTTCTTC. Translation gives CASSPGSGQGRNEQFF.

The chain combines TRBV6-2 or TRBV6-3 with TRBJ1-4; TRBD1 might be the D (6 bases). V lost 8 bases to trimming and J lost 8 bases, with 21 bases between them. CDR3 length: 15 residues. Germline V gene data show CDR1 as MNHEY and CDR2 as SVGEGT. The CDR3 region is CASQARVAGAEKLFF. The CDR3 DNA is TGTGCCAGCCAGGCCCGGGTGGCAGGGGCGGAAAAACTGTTTTTT.

This clonotype was counted ten times or more. The gene calls are TRBV30 and TRBJ1-3, with D maybe TRBD1 (5 bases). In germline, CDR1 is GTSNPN, CDR2 SVGIG (reference sequence). CDR3 length: 12 residues. Trimming stripped 5 bases from V and 4 bases from J, with 9 bases between. Here the CDR3 DNA reads TGTGCCTGGGACAGCGGGGGAAACACCATATATTTT. Residues: CAWDSGGNTIYF.

This clonotype was observed a handful of times. The junction departs from the called germline gene at one end, perhaps through a read error. V is TRBV5-1 and J is TRBJ2-1, with 13 bases fitting TRBD2. CDR3 length: 16 residues. Looked up from germline, CDR1 is SGHRS and CDR2 is YFSETQ. The CDR3 coding sequence is TGCGCCAGCCGCCGGACTAGCGGGAGCTCCTACAATGAGCGGTTCTTC. Its translation is CASRRTSGSSYNERFF.

This chain joins TRBV7-8 and TRBJ2-1, with D possibly matching TRBD2 (6 bases). V shed 5 bases and J shed 8 bases, with 28 bases lying between them. The CDR3 consists of 18 residues. Germline CDR1 is SGHVS and CDR2 is FQNEAQ. CDR3: CASSQYSRGWGWGDEQFF. The CDR3 DNA sequence: TGTGCCAGCAGCCAGTACTCCCGGGGTTGGGGGTGGGGGGATGAGCAGTTCTTC. Full variable domain (remainder filled in from reference TRBV7-8 and TRBJ2-1): GAGVSQSPRYKVAKRGQDVALRCDPISGHVSLFWYQQALGQGPEFLTYFQNEAQLDKSGLPSDRFFAERPEGSVSTLKIQRTQQEDSAVYLCASSQYSRGWGWGDEQFFGPGTRLTVL.

This clonotype was recorded a few times. The chain links TRBV11-2 to TRBJ1-2, with 8 bases identical to TRBD1. J lost 3 bases, V lost 5 bases, and 5 bases had no gene match. The germline gives CDR1 SGHAT, CDR2 FQNNGV. The CDR3 extends over 14 amino acids. The CDR3 bases are TGTGCCAGCAGCGGACAGGGACCTTACTATGGCTACACCTTC. It translates to CASSGQGPYYGYTF. The whole variable domain, filled in from reference TRBV11-2 and TRBJ1-2, reads EAGVAQSPRYKIIEKRQSVAFWCNPISGHATLYWYQQILGQGPKLLIQFQNNGVVDDSQLPKDRFSAERLKGVDSTLKIQPAKLEDSAVYLCASSGQGPYYGYTFGSGTRLTVV.

This clonotype came up once. The chain carries TRBV7-2 and TRBJ2-6, with D uncertain. This CDR3 contains 15 residues. Trimming left V 5 bases short and J 1 base short, with 9 bases between. Germline CDR1 and CDR2: SGHTA and FQGNSA. CDR3 loop: CASSTHGSGANVLTF. CDR3 DNA sequence: TGTGCCAGCAGCACCCACGGTTCTGGGGCCAACGTCCTGACTTTC.

The V call is TRBV19, the J call TRBJ1-6; the match to TRBD1 covers 9 bases. Looked up from germline, CDR1 is LNHDA and CDR2 is SQIVND (reference sequence). The CDR3 contains 15 residues. Trimming removed 6 bases from V and 10 bases from J; junction bases left unmatched: 10. This CDR3 reads CASSRTGGEGSPLHF. The DNA for the CDR3 is TGTGCCAGTAGCCGAACAGGGGGCGAGGGGTCACCCCTCCACTTT. Full variable domain (rest looked up from reference TRBV19 and TRBJ1-6): DGGITQSPKYLFRKEGQNVTLSCEQNLNHDAMYWYRQDPGQGLRLIYYSQIVNDFQKGDIAEGYSVSREKKESFPLTVTSAQKNPTAFYLCASSRTGGEGSPLHFGNGTRLTVT.

The sample holds a few counts of this clonotype. In DNA, the CDR3 is TGTGCCAGCAGCACCGGAGTAGATACGCAGTATTTT. Translation: CASSTGVDTQYF. J is TRBJ2-3 and V is TRBV9, with unresolved D. Trimming took 4 bases from V and 5 from J, leaving 8 bases between them. The CDR3 sequence is 12 residues long. Germline V gene lookup returns CDR1 SGDLS and CDR2 YYNGEE.

This chain connects TRBV6-1 to TRBJ1-1; D call uncertain. V lost 5 bases to trimming and J lost 4 bases, with 11 bases between them. The germline gives CDR1 MNHNS, CDR2 SASEGT. This CDR3 has 13 residues. CDR3 sequence (DNA): TGTGCCAGCAGTATCTATCTGGCCACTGAAGCTTTCTTT. Its protein product is CASSIYLATEAFF.

There are a few counts of this clonotype. The V gene is TRBV20-1, the J gene TRBJ2-3; TRBD2 aligns across 10 bases. The CDR3 has 17 residues. The ends lost 6 bases at V and 2 bases at J; junction bases unmatched: 14. Per germline, CDR1 DFQATT and CDR2 SNEGSKA (reference sequence). The CDR3 DNA sequence: TGCAGTGCAGCCAGGACTAGCGGTCAGACCCCCACAGATACGCAGTATTTT. It is translated as CSAARTSGQTPTDTQYF.

The V gene is TRBV10-3, the J gene TRBJ1-5; 7 positions agree with TRBD1. The junction had 2 bases not matched to a gene; V was cut back by 2 bases and J by 4 bases. Germline-derived CDR1 and CDR2 are ENHRY and SYGVKD. The CDR3 is 14 residues long. CDR3 DNA: TGTGCCATCAGTGAGGCAGGGGGAAATCAGCCCCAGCATTTT. Translating gives CAISEAGGNQPQHF.

V usage is TRBV28 and J usage is TRBJ2-7, with D perhaps TRBD1 (6 bases). The CDR3 is made up of 13 amino acids. Germline V gene lookup returns CDR1 MDHEN and CDR2 SYDVKM. Trimming removed 5 bases at V and 3 bases at J, with 11 bases between. CDR3 in amino acids: CASSPGDGYEQYF. DNA for the CDR3: TGTGCCAGCAGTCCAGGGGACGGCTACGAGCAGTACTTC.

Only a few counts were recorded for this clonotype. The chain employs TRBV5-4 and TRBJ2-5; D gene ambiguous. The CDR3 sequence is 15 residues long. Trimming removed 0 bases from V and 2 bases from J, with 11 bases in between. Looked up from germline, CDR1 is SGHNT and CDR2 is YYREEE (reference sequence). CDR3 sequence: CASSLDMYFQETQYF. The CDR3 coding sequence is TGTGCCAGCAGCTTGGACATGTATTTTCAAGAGACCCAGTACTTC. Full variable domain (missing parts from reference TRBV5-4 and TRBJ2-5): ETGVTQSPTHLIKTRGQQVTLRCSSQSGHNTVSWYQQALGQGPQFIFQYYREEENGRGNFPPRFSGLQFPNYSSELNVNALELDDSALYLCASSLDMYFQETQYFGPGTRLLVL.

The sample holds a few counts of this clonotype. The gene calls are TRBV12-3 or TRBV12-4 and TRBJ2-3; either TRBD1 or TRBD2 may fit D (6 bases each). The ends were cut back, 8 bases at V and 3 bases at J, with 15 bases in the middle. CDR3 length: 14 amino acids. This CDR3 is CASGGPSITDTQYF. In nucleotides, the CDR3 is TGTGCCAGCGGGGGGCCAAGTATTACAGATACGCAGTATTTT.

The table lists this clonotype with many counts. The chain recombines TRBV7-8 with TRBJ1-6; D not resolved. This CDR3 region has 16 residues. Germline V gives CDR1 SGHVS, CDR2 FQNEAQ. The V end lost 5 bases, the J end lost 0 bases, and 11 bases lay between the germline ends. The CDR3 nucleotides are TGTGCCAGCAGCCCAGGATCCAACTCCTATAATTCACCCCTCCACTTT. Residues: CASSPGSNSYNSPLHF.

This rearrangement joins TRBV20-1 to TRBJ1-3; D remains ambiguous. The CDR3 is made up of 14 amino acids. V was clipped by 4 bases and J by 0 bases, with 10 bases between them. The V gene's germline CDR1 is DFQATT and CDR2 SNEGSKA (reference sequence). The CDR3, as DNA: TGCAGTGCTACCACGAGAAACTCTGGAAACACCATATATTTT. It is translated as CSATTRNSGNTIYF.

This clonotype was counted only a few times. The CDR3 DNA sequence: TGTGCCAGCAGTGAAGAGTCTGGGTGGGATACGCAGTATTTT. Its translation: CASSEESGWDTQYF. The V gene is TRBV6-1, the J gene TRBJ2-3; no reliable D call. The CDR3 is 14 residues long. V lost 1 base and J lost 6, with 11 bases in between. Germline assignment: CDR1 MNHNS and CDR2 SASEGT.